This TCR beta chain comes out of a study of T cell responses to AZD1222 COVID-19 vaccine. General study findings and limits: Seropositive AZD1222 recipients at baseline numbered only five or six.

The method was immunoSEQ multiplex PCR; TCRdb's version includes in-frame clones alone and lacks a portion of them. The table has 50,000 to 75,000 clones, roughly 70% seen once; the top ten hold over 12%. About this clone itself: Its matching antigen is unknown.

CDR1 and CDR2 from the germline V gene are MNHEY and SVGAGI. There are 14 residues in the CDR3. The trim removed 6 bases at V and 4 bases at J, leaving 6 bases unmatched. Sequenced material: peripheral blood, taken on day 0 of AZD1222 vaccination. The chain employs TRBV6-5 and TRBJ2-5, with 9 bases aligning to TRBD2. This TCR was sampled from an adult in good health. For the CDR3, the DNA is TGTGCCAGCAGGCGTGGACTAGCGAGAGAGACCCAGTACTTC. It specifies CASRRGLARETQYF.